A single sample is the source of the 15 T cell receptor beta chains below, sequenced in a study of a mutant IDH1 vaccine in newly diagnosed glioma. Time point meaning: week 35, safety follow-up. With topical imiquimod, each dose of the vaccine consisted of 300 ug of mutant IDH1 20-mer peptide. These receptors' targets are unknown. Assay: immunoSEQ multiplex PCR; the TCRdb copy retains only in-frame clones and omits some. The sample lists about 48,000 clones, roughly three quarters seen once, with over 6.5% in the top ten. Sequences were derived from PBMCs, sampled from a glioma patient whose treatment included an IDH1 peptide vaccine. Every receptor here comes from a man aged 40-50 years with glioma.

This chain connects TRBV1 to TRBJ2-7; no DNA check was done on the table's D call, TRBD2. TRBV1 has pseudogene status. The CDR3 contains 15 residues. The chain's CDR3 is CTSSQDSGGFHEQYF. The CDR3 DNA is TGCACCAGCAGCCAAGATAGCGGGGGGTTCCACGAGCAGTACTTC.

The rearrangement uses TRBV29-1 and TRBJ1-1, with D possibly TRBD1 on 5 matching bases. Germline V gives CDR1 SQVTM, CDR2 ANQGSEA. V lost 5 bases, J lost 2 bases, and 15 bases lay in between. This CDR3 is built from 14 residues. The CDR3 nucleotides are TGCAGCGTTAGTCAGAGGGACCGTAACACTGAAGCTTTCTTT. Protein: CSVSQRDRNTEAFF.

CDR3 sequence reads: CASSYSEGGYGYTF. Written as DNA, the CDR3 is TGTGCCAGCAGTTACTCGGAGGGGGGGTATGGCTACACCTTC. V is TRBV6-5 and J is TRBJ1-2; TRBD1 might be the D (6 bases). CDR1 is MNHEY, CDR2 SVGAGI, per germline. The CDR3 totals 14 residues. V lost 0 bases and J lost 5, with 10 bases in between.

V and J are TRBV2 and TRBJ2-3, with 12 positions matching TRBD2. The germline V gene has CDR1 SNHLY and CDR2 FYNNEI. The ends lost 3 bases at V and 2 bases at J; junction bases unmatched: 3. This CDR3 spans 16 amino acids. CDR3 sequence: CASSDLAGGPTDTQYF. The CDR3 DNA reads TGTGCCAGCAGTGATCTAGCGGGGGGGCCCACAGATACGCAGTATTTT.

The CDR3 is CASSTSQGRTEAFF. DNA for the CDR3: TGCGCCAGCAGCACCTCACAGGGGCGAACTGAAGCTTTCTTT. This chain joins TRBV5-1 and TRBJ1-1, with 7 bases that match TRBD1. Germline V gene lookup returns CDR1 SGHRS and CDR2 YFSETQ. The CDR3 has 14 amino acids. The J segment lost 5 bases and the V segment lost 4 bases, leaving 8 bases of the junction unmatched.

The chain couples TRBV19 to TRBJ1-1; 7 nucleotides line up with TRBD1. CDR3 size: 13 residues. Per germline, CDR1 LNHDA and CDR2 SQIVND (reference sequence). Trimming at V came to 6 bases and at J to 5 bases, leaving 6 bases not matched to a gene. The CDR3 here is CASSRQGSTEAFF. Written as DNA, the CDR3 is TGTGCCAGTAGCCGACAGGGTAGTACTGAAGCTTTCTTT.

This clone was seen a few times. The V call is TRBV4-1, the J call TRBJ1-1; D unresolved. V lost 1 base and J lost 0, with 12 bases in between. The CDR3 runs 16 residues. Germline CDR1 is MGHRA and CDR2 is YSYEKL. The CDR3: CASSQGLGLMNTEAFF. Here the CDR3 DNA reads TGCGCCAGCAGCCAAGGGTTAGGGCTGATGAACACTGAAGCTTTCTTT.

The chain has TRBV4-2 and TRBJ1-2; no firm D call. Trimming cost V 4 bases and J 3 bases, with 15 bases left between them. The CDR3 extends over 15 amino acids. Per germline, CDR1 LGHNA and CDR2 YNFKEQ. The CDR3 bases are TGTGCCAGCAGCCCCCAAGACACGGTGGACTATGGCTACACCTTC. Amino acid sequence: CASSPQDTVDYGYTF.

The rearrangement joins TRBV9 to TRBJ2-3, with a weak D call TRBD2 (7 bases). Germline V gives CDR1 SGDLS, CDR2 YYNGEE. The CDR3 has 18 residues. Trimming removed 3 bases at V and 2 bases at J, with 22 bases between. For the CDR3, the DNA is TGTGCCAGCAGCGACCTTCGAGGGGGGGGCCTAGACACAGATACGCAGTATTTT. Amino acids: CASSDLRGGGLDTDTQYF.

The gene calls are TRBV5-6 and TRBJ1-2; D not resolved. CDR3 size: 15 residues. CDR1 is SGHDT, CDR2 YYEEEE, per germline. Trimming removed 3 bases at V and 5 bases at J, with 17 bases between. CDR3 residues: CASSSGSMWKYGYTF. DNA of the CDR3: TGTGCCAGCAGCTCTGGCAGCATGTGGAAATATGGCTACACCTTC.

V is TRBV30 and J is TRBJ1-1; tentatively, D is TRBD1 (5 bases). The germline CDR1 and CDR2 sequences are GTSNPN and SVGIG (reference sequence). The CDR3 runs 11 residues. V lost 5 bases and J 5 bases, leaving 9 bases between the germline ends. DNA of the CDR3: TGTGCCTGGGGGGGTCGGACTGAAGCTTTCTTT. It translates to CAWGGRTEAFF.

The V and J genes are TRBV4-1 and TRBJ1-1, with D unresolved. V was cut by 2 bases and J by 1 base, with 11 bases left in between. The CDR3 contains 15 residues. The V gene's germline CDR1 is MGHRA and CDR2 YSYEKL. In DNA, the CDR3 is TGCGCCAGCAGCCAATATTGGGGTTCGAACACTGAAGCTTTCTTT. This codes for CASSQYWGSNTEAFF.

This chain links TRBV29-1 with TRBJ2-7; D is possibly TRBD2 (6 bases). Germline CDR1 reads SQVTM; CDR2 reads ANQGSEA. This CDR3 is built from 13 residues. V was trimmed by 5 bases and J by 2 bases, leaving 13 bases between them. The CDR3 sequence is CSVLTGGTYEQYF. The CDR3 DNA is TGCAGCGTTCTAACCGGCGGGACCTACGAGCAGTACTTC.

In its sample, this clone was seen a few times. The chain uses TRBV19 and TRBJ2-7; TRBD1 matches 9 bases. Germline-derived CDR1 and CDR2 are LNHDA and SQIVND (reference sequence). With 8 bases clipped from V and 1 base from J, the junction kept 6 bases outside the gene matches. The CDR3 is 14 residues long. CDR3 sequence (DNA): TGTGCCAGTGTCGGACAGGGGAGTTCCTACGAGCAGTACTTC. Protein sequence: CASVGQGSSYEQYF.

The CDR3 DNA sequence: TGTGCCAGCAGTGGGCGGGACGTTGAAGCTTTCTTT. Its translation is CASSGRDVEAFF. The rearrangement links TRBV6-6 to TRBJ1-1, with D perhaps TRBD1 (5 bases). In germline, CDR1 is MNHNY, CDR2 SVGAGI (reference sequence). V was pared by 5 bases and J by 7 bases, with 11 bases between. The CDR3 runs 12 residues.